Listed below are T cell receptor beta chains from one sample, sequenced in a study of blood T cell repertoires in COVID-19. Generated by immunoSEQ multiplex PCR, the TCRdb table keeps only in-frame clones and is missing some. The table has roughly 92,000 clones, around 87% seen once; the top ten hold around 7%. Sequencing used peripheral blood. The origin of the receptors is a human donor with acute or convalescent COVID-19. The donor label of this sample is uncertain. The CDR3 runs from the conserved cysteine through the conserved F or W. A D gene is named only where the DNA matches it firmly. Some rows mark clone size as missing; the rest say once, few, many or name a class of expanded clone.

>TRBV7-2|-|TRBJ2-2|-
CASSLGYGRDTGELFF
TGTGCCAGCAGCTTAGGGTACGGGAGAGACACCGGGGAGCTGTTTTTT
>TRBV7-6|-|TRBJ2-7|TRBD1
CASSLGPGGIYEQYF
TGTGCCAGCAGCTTAGGTCCAGGGGGCATCTACGAGCAGTACTTC
>TRBV19|-|TRBJ2-1|TRBD1
CASSARTGGSVEQFF
TGTGCCAGTAGTGCGAGGACAGGGGGATCGGTTGAGCAGTTCTTC
>TRBV3-1/TRBV3-2|-|TRBJ2-2|TRBD2
CASSHLAGRNTGELFF
TGTGCCAGCAGCCACTTAGCGGGCCGGAATACCGGGGAGCTGTTTTTT
>TRBV15|-|TRBJ1-2|TRBD1
CATSAYGTVSYGYTF
TGTGCCACCAGCGCCTACGGGACAGTCAGCTATGGCTACACCTTC
>TRBV7-2|-|TRBJ1-5|TRBD1
CASSFDRGNQPQHF
TGTGCCAGCAGCTTCGACAGGGGCAATCAGCCCCAGCATTTT
>TRBV5-1|-|TRBJ1-2|-
CASSQATSGDGYTF
TGCGCCAGCAGCCAGGCGACATCGGGGGATGGCTACACCTTC
>TRBV19|-|TRBJ1-5|TRBD1
CASSTQGRSNQPQHF
TGTGCCAGTAGTACACAGGGGAGAAGCAATCAGCCCCAGCATTTT
>TRBV30|few|TRBJ2-7|-
CAWSRRGFTYEQYF
TGTGCCTGGAGTCGCAGGGGCTTTACCTACGAGCAGTACTTC
>TRBV4-2|-|TRBJ1-2|-
CASSGGTRHPYGYTF
TGTGCCAGCAGCGGGGGGACCCGCCACCCCTATGGCTACACCTTC
>TRBV6-5|-|TRBJ2-2|-
CASSWETGRTTGELFF
TGTGCCAGCAGTTGGGAGACAGGGAGGACTACCGGGGAGCTGTTTTTT
>TRBV27|-|TRBJ2-7|-
CASSFNYRSNYEQYF
TGTGCCAGCAGTTTTAATTACAGGAGTAATTACGAGCAGTACTTC
>TRBV7-9|-|TRBJ1-6|TRBD1
CASGTEGSPLHF
TGTGCTTCCGGGACAGAAGGTTCACCCCTCCACTTT
>TRBV3-1/TRBV3-2|-|TRBJ1-5|-
CASSPGGHQPQHF
TGTGCCAGCAGCCCGGGGGGGCATCAGCCCCAGCATTTT
>TRBV18|once|TRBJ1-3|-
CASSPSEGTRSGNTIYF
TGTGCCAGCTCACCGAGTGAGGGAACTCGCTCTGGAAACACCATATATTTT
>TRBV5-1|-|TRBJ2-5|-
CASSSPDAGATQYF
TGCGCCAGCAGCTCCCCCGACGCTGGGGCGACCCAGTACTTC
>TRBV5-4|-|TRBJ2-2|TRBD1
CASSLTGQGTGELFF
TGTGCCAGCAGCTTGACGGGACAGGGGACCGGGGAGCTGTTTTTT
>TRBV7-2|-|TRBJ2-5|TRBD1
CASSFMGQGLETQYF
TGTGCCAGCAGCTTTATGGGACAGGGGTTAGAGACCCAGTACTTC
>TRBV13|-|TRBJ1-1|TRBD1
CASSLRTGTTEAFF
TGTGCCAGCAGCTTGAGGACAGGGACCACTGAAGCTTTCTTT
>TRBV3-1/TRBV3-2|-|TRBJ1-3|-
CASSQAGAGNTIYF
TGTGCCAGCAGCCAGGCGGGAGCCGGAAACACCATATATTTT
>TRBV5-1|-|TRBJ2-7|TRBD1
CASSLAGQGGTYEQYF
TGCGCCAGCAGCTTGGCCGGACAGGGGGGGACCTACGAGCAGTACTTC
>TRBV10-3|few|TRBJ1-5|-
CAISETDSLQPQHF
TGTGCCATCAGTGAAACCGACTCACTTCAGCCCCAGCATTTT
>TRBV29-1|-|TRBJ1-1|-
CSVDSPRGLEAFF
TGCAGCGTTGACAGCCCCCGAGGTCTTGAAGCTTTCTTT
>TRBV5-1|-|TRBJ2-1|TRBD1
CASSSGTGLYEQFF
TGCGCCAGCAGCTCCGGGACAGGGCTTTATGAGCAGTTCTTC
>TRBV30|-|TRBJ1-3|-
CAPLTITVPTGNTIYF
TGTGCACCGCTGACGATTACAGTTCCCACTGGAAACACCATATATTTT
>TRBV28|-|TRBJ1-1|TRBD1
CASRGTANTEAFF
TGTGCCAGCAGGGGGACAGCGAACACTGAAGCTTTCTTT
>TRBV7-2|-|TRBJ1-2|-
CASSFSPGNYGYTF
TGTGCCAGCAGCTTTAGTCCGGGGAACTATGGCTACACCTTC
>TRBV4-2|-|TRBJ1-6|-
CASSQDPGAPLHF
TGTGCCAGCAGCCAAGATCCCGGGGCACCCCTCCACTTT
>TRBV29-1|few|TRBJ1-2|-
CSGGWVTGGYTF
TGCAGCGGAGGCTGGGTTACAGGTGGCTACACCTTC
>TRBV5-6|-|TRBJ2-5|TRBD1
CASSPRAGGAGTQYF
TGTGCCAGCAGCCCAAGAGCAGGGGGCGCCGGGACCCAGTACTTC
>TRBV30|-|TRBJ1-3|-
CAWSARGLPGNTIYF
TGTGCCTGGAGTGCGCGGGGGTTACCTGGAAACACCATATATTTT
>TRBV4-3|-|TRBJ2-3|-
CASSQVSDSTDTQYF
TGCGCCAGCAGCCAAGTTTCAGATAGCACAGATACGCAGTATTTT
>TRBV4-1|few|TRBJ1-4|-
CASSQGSGKLFF
TGCGCCAGCAGCCAAGGGTCCGGAAAACTGTTTTTT
>TRBV7-8|-|TRBJ1-5|TRBD1
CASSSRQGDQPQHF
TGTGCCAGCAGCTCCAGACAGGGTGATCAGCCCCAGCATTTT
>TRBV4-3|-|TRBJ2-7|TRBD1
CASSQEADRATYEQYF
TGCGCCAGCAGCCAAGAGGCGGACAGGGCGACCTACGAGCAGTACTTC
>TRBV2|-|TRBJ2-3|TRBD1
CASGRQGRTDTQYF
TGTGCCAGCGGTCGACAGGGAAGGACAGATACGCAGTATTTT
>TRBV12-3/TRBV12-4|-|TRBJ2-7|-
CASSPTVYEQYF
TGTGCCAGCAGTCCAACAGTCTACGAGCAGTACTTC
>TRBV19|-|TRBJ1-2|-
CASSPRANYGYTF
TGTGCCAGTAGTCCGAGAGCCAACTATGGCTACACCTTC
>TRBV5-4|-|TRBJ2-7|-
CASSRQVNNEQYF
TGTGCCAGCAGCAGACAGGTTAATAATGAGCAGTACTTC
>TRBV7-2|-|TRBJ2-7|TRBD2
CASSLLGGAPYEQYF
TGTGCCAGCAGCTTACTCGGGGGGGCCCCCTACGAGCAGTACTTC
>TRBV5-1|-|TRBJ1-5|TRBD1
CASSLTTGGNQPQHF
TGCGCCAGCAGCTTAACCACAGGGGGCAATCAGCCCCAGCATTTT
>TRBV5-1|-|TRBJ1-1|-
CASSLFDGGTEAFF
TGCGCCAGCAGCCTCTTTGACGGGGGCACTGAAGCTTTCTTT
>TRBV7-2|-|TRBJ1-2|-
CASSLVPVYGYTF
TGTGCCAGCAGCTTAGTGCCAGTCTATGGCTACACCTTC
>TRBV6-2/TRBV6-3|-|TRBJ1-2|TRBD1
CASSYNPLGQALRDGYTF
TGTGCCAGCAGTTACAACCCCCTAGGACAGGCTCTTCGGGATGGCTACACCTTC
>TRBV10-3|-|TRBJ1-6|-
CAISEDTSSLHF
TGTGCCATCAGTGAGGACACTTCGTCCCTCCACTTT
>TRBV10-3|-|TRBJ2-1|-
CAISDLTGAAYNEQFF
TGTGCCATCAGTGATTTGACAGGCGCAGCCTACAATGAGCAGTTCTTC
>TRBV5-1|-|TRBJ1-1|TRBD1
CASSPGTGGTEAFF
TGCGCCAGCAGCCCCGGGACAGGGGGGACTGAAGCTTTCTTT
>TRBV9|-|TRBJ2-5|TRBD2
CASSANLRGGRETQYF
TGTGCCAGCAGCGCAAATCTCCGGGGGGGCCGAGAGACCCAGTACTTC
>TRBV7-9|-|TRBJ1-2|TRBD1
CASSLATGADGYTF
TGTGCCAGCAGCTTAGCCACAGGGGCGGATGGCTACACCTTC
>TRBV7-9|-|TRBJ2-2|TRBD1
CASSSRQGENTGELFF
TGTGCCAGCAGCTCGCGTCAGGGGGAGAACACCGGGGAGCTGTTTTTT
>TRBV7-6|-|TRBJ1-1|TRBD1
CASSFRQGGTSTEAFF
TGTGCCAGCAGCTTTAGACAGGGCGGAACAAGCACTGAAGCTTTCTTT
>TRBV29-1|-|TRBJ2-5|-
CSVLMGSTQETQYF
TGCAGCGTTCTGATGGGCAGTACTCAAGAGACCCAGTACTTC
>TRBV24-1|-|TRBJ2-1|TRBD1
CATRTGGTEQFF
TGTGCCACCAGGACAGGGGGTACTGAGCAGTTCTTC
>TRBV5-1|-|TRBJ2-4|-
CASRGGGLAKNIQYF
TGCGCCAGCAGGGGAGGAGGGCTGGCCAAAAACATTCAGTACTTC
>TRBV18|-|TRBJ1-1|-
CASSTGQNTEAFF
TGTGCCAGCTCAACTGGACAGAACACTGAAGCTTTCTTT